This entry concerns a single T cell receptor (beta chain). This clone was seen once. The clone's antigen remains unknown. Per-base quality was not reported, and no clone a single base away is much larger than it. The immunoSEQ Assay, a bias-controlled multiplex PCR, was used to amplify TCRbeta CDR3 regions from genomic DNA. Concerning the study's data processing: The number of nucleated cells in each sample was estimated by amplification of reference gene primers within the assay. To quantify the absolute abundance of each unique TCRbeta CDR3 rearrangement, sequence reads were collapsed and filtered. Productive Simpson clonality was computed per sample as the square root of Simpson's diversity index over productive rearrangements. Drawn from immuneACCESS, this table holds only the in-frame rearrangements with V and J called that TCRdb kept. Clones are partly lost; checked studies trace under half to an unresolved V gene and leave the rest unexplained. V, J and clone size were drawn from that table, and D and trimming were deduced from the DNA. Within this sample are about 220,000 clones, with more than 65% of them counted one time only. More than 2.5% of the sample comes from the top ten.

The cysteine opens and the phenylalanine closes a CDR3 of 13 amino acids. The CDR3 DNA has 39 bases and is translated from base 1. Between the V and J ends, shortened by 3 bases and 6 bases respectively, the junction contains 11 bases. The germline V gene specifies SGHNT as CDR1 and YENEEA as CDR2. This specimen belongs to a study of blood T cell repertoires in COVID-19 (dated by TCRdb to between 2020 and 2021). With regard to the full study: Samples from collaborators originated in the United States, Italy and Spain and spanned both the acute and convalescent phases of COVID-19. The material from the prospective study consisted of cDNA or gDNA derived from T cells, B-cell-depleted T cells, or PBMCs. The dataset comprised deeply sampled blood TCRbeta repertoires from subjects exposed to, actively infected with, or recovered from COVID-19. The repertoires were released in a freely available public database meant as a resource for research on the immune response to SARS-CoV-2. The samples were drawn from the first 160 participants of the ongoing ImmuneRACE study and from roughly 1,300 subjects provided by 6 global collaborators. Nearly every sample came with metadata listing a de-identified subject ID, COVID-19 status, age in years and sex. Where available, HLA class I and class II types were taken from metadata supplied by the sample provider and were not determined by assay-based typing. Overall study results and their limits: The amount of clinical and demographic metadata varied by source and participant and was provided uncurated.

A second Seattle source provided samples from volunteer blood donors who had recovered from COVID-19. Each collaborating institution followed its own protocols to collect whole blood in K2EDTA tubes. For TCRbeta analysis, collaborator samples were shipped as frozen whole blood, as isolated PBMCs, or as DNA extracted from either sample type. Recombination joined TRBV11-3 with TRBJ1-1; a confident D gene designation cannot be given. The origin of this receptor is a woman in her 30s who had recovered from COVID-19. The sequenced sample was peripheral blood. The sequence in DNA is TGTGCCAGCAGCTTGAGTCCCGAGGCTGAAGCTTTCTTT. This codes for CASSLSPEAEAFF.